This TCR beta chain derives from a study of T-cell reconstitution after alpha-beta-depleted transplantation in children. It was with unique molecular identifiers that the TCRbeta library was prepared. TCRdb re-called the PCR reads with MiXCR, one entry per CDR3 protein. The sample records fewer than 250,000 distinct CDR3 sequences, 7.5% to 9.5% being singletons. The junction had 9 bases not matched to a gene; V was cut back by 7 bases and J by 6 bases. Germline V gives CDR1 MNHEY, CDR2 SMNVEV (reference sequence). CDR3 length: 15 residues. Whole-study results and caveats: From surviving recipient T cells and thymic progenitors came the high day-60 TCRbeta diversity observed in some patients. A year had passed since transplant, and T-cell counts and diversity by then came mostly from newly produced T cells. At around two months after transplant, the alpha-beta T cells were reportedly derived from several hundred expanded clones that came from non-depleted graft cells.

This clonotype was seen only a few times. The antigen remains undetermined. This sequence originates from a male patient between 10 and 17 years old who had a stem cell transplant for acute lymphoblastic leukemia, so the T cells may come from the graft donor. The specimen comprised PBMCs, mostly from graft donor cells, sampled 180 days after TCRalphabeta/CD19-depleted stem cell transplant. The chain carries TRBV27 and TRBJ1-6; 7 bases align to TRBD1. CDR3 nucleotides: TGTGCCAGCACCTTATTGCACAGGGGTAATTCACCCCTCCACTTT. As protein: CASTLLHRGNSPLHF.